The 28 T cell receptor beta chains given below trace back to one sample, sequenced in a study of blood T cell repertoires in COVID-19. Method: immunoSEQ multiplex PCR; TCRdb's copy keeps in-frame clones and lacks some. The sample records under 30,000 clones, roughly 84% being singletons. The sample taken for sequencing was peripheral blood. These receptors all come from a man between 50 and 59 years old with active COVID-19.

V and J are TRBV18 and TRBJ2-1; D is perhaps TRBD2 (6 bases). V shed 11 bases and J shed 7 bases, with 24 bases lying between them. The V gene's germline CDR1 is KGHSH and CDR2 LQKENI. The length of the CDR3 is 15 residues. The CDR3 DNA is TGTGCCGACGCAGTTGTTGGAGGGCTAGGGAATGAGCAGTTCTTC. This sequence encodes CADAVVGGLGNEQFF.

V gene TRBV24-1 combines with J gene TRBJ1-6, with D possibly matching TRBD1 (5 bases). V was clipped by 5 bases and J by 7 bases, with 8 bases between them. This CDR3 is 13 amino acids long. Germline loops: CDR1 KGHDR, CDR2 SFDVKD. CDR3 sequence (DNA): TGTGCCACCAGTGTGGGGGGGAATTCACCCCTCCACTTT. Its protein product is CATSVGGNSPLHF.

This clone occurred once. The rearrangement joins TRBV15 to TRBJ1-2; 9 bases line up with TRBD1. Germline V gene sequence: CDR1 LNHNV, CDR2 YYDKDF (reference sequence). The length of the CDR3 is 15 residues. J was trimmed by 4 bases and V by 1 base; bases with no gene match: 4. The CDR3 region has the DNA TGTGCCACCAGCAGAGGGGGGACAGGGATCTATGGCTACACCTTC. Translation gives CATSRGGTGIYGYTF.

The chain couples TRBV30 to TRBJ1-2; TRBD1 matches at 11 bases. This CDR3 comprises 14 residues. Germline V gives CDR1 GTSNPN, CDR2 SVGIG (reference sequence). Trimming cost V 4 bases and J 8 bases; bases outside gene matches: 9. The CDR3 region is CAWTRGQGAGGYTF. The CDR3 DNA is TGTGCCTGGACCCGAGGACAGGGGGCGGGCGGCTACACCTTC. Using reference TRBV30 and TRBJ1-2 for the parts outside the CDR3, the full variable domain is SQTIHQWPATLVQPVGSPLSLECTVEGTSNPNLYWYRQAAGRGLQLLFYSVGIGQISSEVPQNLSASRPQDRQFILSSKKLLLSDSGFYLCAWTRGQGAGGYTFGSGTRLTVV.

The chain uses TRBV10-3 and TRBJ1-2, with D maybe TRBD1 (6 bases). The CDR3 runs to 14 residues. The germline gives CDR1 ENHRY, CDR2 SYGVKD. The V and J ends lost 7 bases and 8 bases respectively, with 20 bases between them. CDR3 DNA: TGTGCCATCACCGAGAGGACAGCCCTGGGGGGCTACACCTTC. Amino acid sequence: CAITERTALGGYTF.

The chain combines TRBV15 with TRBJ2-4, with TRBD1 identical over 8 bases. This CDR3 is 17 amino acids long. Germline CDR1 and CDR2: LNHNV and YYDKDF (reference sequence). With 1 base clipped from V and 6 bases from J, the junction kept 11 bases outside the gene matches. Here the CDR3 DNA reads TGTGCCACCAGCAGAGCCTGGGGGCAGGGGGCTGGAAACATTCAGTACTTC. Amino acid sequence: CATSRAWGQGAGNIQYF.

This chain uses TRBV24-1 with TRBJ2-1; D unresolved. Germline CDR1 reads KGHDR; CDR2 reads SFDVKD. The germline V and J ends were trimmed by 2 bases and 5 bases, with 9 bases remaining between them. The CDR3 extends over 14 amino acids. The chain's CDR3 is CATSDWAGNNEQFF. For the CDR3, the DNA is TGTGCCACCAGTGATTGGGCAGGTAACAATGAGCAGTTCTTC.

This chain joins TRBV30 and TRBJ2-3, with D possibly TRBD2 on 6 matching bases. CDR3 length equals 15 residues. Germline lookup yields CDR1 GTSNPN and CDR2 SVGIG (reference sequence). Trimming removed 5 bases from V and 3 bases from J, with 18 bases in between. The CDR3 DNA follows: TGTGCCTGGGGACGCTCCCTAGCGATAACAGATACGCAGTATTTT. As protein: CAWGRSLAITDTQYF.

The chain carries TRBV21-1 and TRBJ2-2; no check of the table's D call, TRBD1, against the DNA was made. TRBV21-1 is termed a pseudogene. This CDR3 region has 15 residues. The CDR3 is CASSKPMTGPGELFF. The CDR3 bases are TGTGCCAGCAGCAAGCCCATGACAGGGCCCGGGGAGCTGTTTTTT.

This sequence joins TRBV18 and TRBJ2-3; weak D call: TRBD1 (5 bases). CDR3 length: 13 amino acids. Per germline, CDR1 KGHSH and CDR2 LQKENI. Trimming pared 5 bases from V and 6 bases from J, leaving 12 bases between. The CDR3 loop is CASSLTGPDTQYF. The CDR3 region has the DNA TGTGCCAGCTCATTAACAGGACCCGATACGCAGTATTTT.

This chain connects TRBV7-2 to TRBJ1-4; 8 bases align to TRBD1. The CDR3 consists of 15 residues. Germline V CDR1 and CDR2: SGHTA, FQGNSA. Unmatched junction bases numbered 9, after V lost 4 bases and J lost 8 bases. The chain's CDR3 is CASSSMDRVGEKLFF. DNA for the CDR3: TGTGCCAGCAGCTCGATGGACAGGGTAGGAGAAAAACTGTTTTTT.

CDR3 residues: CATTGENSNQPQHF. The CDR3 DNA reads as TGTGCCACCACCGGGGAGAATAGCAATCAGCCCCAGCATTTT. V is TRBV2 and J is TRBJ1-5; D call uncertain. Between the trimmed V and J ends, which lost 10 bases and 0 bases, there was a span of 13 bases. CDR1 is SNHLY, CDR2 FYNNEI, per germline. This CDR3 is 14 amino acids long.

The V gene is TRBV18, the J gene TRBJ2-3, with TRBD1 matching 12 bases. The CDR3 runs to 15 residues. Germline values: CDR1 KGHSH, CDR2 LQKENI. The V gene end was trimmed by 3 bases and the J gene end by 6 bases; junction bases not matched to a gene: 4. The DNA of the CDR3 is TGTGCCAGCTCACCGGGACAGGGGGCAAGGGATACGCAGTATTTT. Its translation: CASSPGQGARDTQYF.

This chain joins TRBV27 and TRBJ1-4; 7 bases match TRBD1. V trimming: 5 bases; J trimming: 7 bases; junction bases outside the gene matches: 13. The CDR3 has 16 residues. Germline CDR1 and CDR2: MNHEY and SMNVEV (reference sequence). The DNA for the CDR3 is TGTGCCAGCAGTCCTCAAACAGGGGTTGCTGGTGAAAAACTGTTTTTT. It is translated as CASSPQTGVAGEKLFF. Variable domain in full (rest from reference TRBV27 and TRBJ1-4): EAQVTQNPRYLITVTGKKLTVTCSQNMNHEYMSWYRQDPGLGLRQIYYSMNVEVTDKGDVPEGYKVSRKEKRNFPLILESPSPNQTSLYFCASSPQTGVAGEKLFFGSGTQLSVL.

In its sample, this clone was seen once. The chain recombines TRBV7-2 with TRBJ2-7; D is unclear. This CDR3 has 12 amino acids. The V end lost 5 bases, the J end lost 2 bases, and 7 bases lay between the germline ends. Germline V gene sequence: CDR1 SGHTA, CDR2 FQGNSA. CDR3 in DNA: TGTGCCAGCAGCCCACAAGCCTACGAGCAGTACTTC. It codes for CASSPQAYEQYF.

The chain couples TRBV29-1 to TRBJ2-2; 9 bases agree with TRBD2. The CDR3 covers 15 residues. V lost 6 bases to trimming and J lost 1 base; unmatched junction nucleotides: 6. Germline V gene data show CDR1 as SQVTM and CDR2 as ANQGSEA. The CDR3 loop reads CSVGHSGGNTGELFF. The DNA for the CDR3 is TGCAGCGTAGGACATAGCGGGGGGAACACCGGGGAGCTGTTTTTT.

V is TRBV10-2 and J is TRBJ2-1; D call uncertain. Between the trimmed V and J ends, which lost 2 bases and 3 bases, there was a span of 8 bases. CDR3 length: 14 residues. Per the germline V gene, CDR1 is WSHSY and CDR2 is SAAADI. CDR3 nucleotides: TGCGCCAGCAGTGAGCTGAGGAGCTACAATGAGCAGTTCTTC. Translating it yields CASSELRSYNEQFF.

The chain recombines TRBV5-6 with TRBJ2-1; D is possibly TRBD1 (5 bases). This CDR3 region has 12 residues. In germline, CDR1 is SGHDT, CDR2 YYEEEE. Trimming removed 2 bases from V and 9 bases from J, with 9 bases in between. The CDR3 sequence: CASSFLGVEQFF. CDR3 nucleotides: TGTGCCAGCAGCTTTTTAGGGGTTGAGCAGTTCTTC.

V gene TRBV5-6 combines with J gene TRBJ1-6; 7 nucleotides line up with TRBD1. J was trimmed by 8 bases and V by 4 bases; bases with no gene match: 6. Per germline, CDR1 SGHDT and CDR2 YYEEEE. This CDR3 region has 14 residues. In nucleotides, the CDR3 is TGTGCCAGCAGCACCAGACAGGGAGATTCACCCCTCCACTTT. Translated: CASSTRQGDSPLHF.

The genes are TRBV5-1 and TRBJ2-6; no clear D. Germline assignment: CDR1 SGHRS and CDR2 YFSETQ. The length of the CDR3 is 15 residues. Between the trimmed V and J ends, which lost 4 bases and 2 bases, there was a span of 10 bases. The DNA for the CDR3 is TGCGCCAGCAGCGCCACAAGTGCTGGGGCCAACGTCCTGACTTTC. It translates to CASSATSAGANVLTF.

This clone was counted a single time. This chain uses TRBV7-9 with TRBJ2-7, with D maybe TRBD2 (6 bases). Germline V gene sequence: CDR1 SEHNR, CDR2 FQNEAQ (reference sequence). V shed 3 bases and J shed 2 bases, with 8 bases lying between them. The CDR3 consists of 13 residues. CDR3 sequence (DNA): TGTGCCAGCAGCTTCGGGGGACCCTACGAGCAGTACTTC. It translates to CASSFGGPYEQYF.

The chain has TRBV24-1 and TRBJ1-4, with a weak D call TRBD1 (6 bases). Trimming left V 9 bases short and J 6 bases short, with 13 bases between. CDR1 is KGHDR and CDR2 is SFDVKD in the germline V gene. The CDR3 covers 13 residues. In nucleotides, the CDR3 is TGTGCCACCCAGGGGTGGTTCGATGAAAAACTGTTTTTT. Protein sequence: CATQGWFDEKLFF.

This clone was recorded a few times. The rearrangement links TRBV6-5 to TRBJ2-7, with TRBD2 matching 7 bases. Germline CDR1 is MNHEY and CDR2 is SVGAGI. The CDR3 is 14 residues long. J lost 3 bases, V lost 6 bases, and 8 bases had no gene match. DNA of the CDR3: TGTGCCAGCAGGCCCCGCGGCGGGAGCTACGAGCAGTACGTC. Its translation: CASRPRGGSYEQYV.

This sequence joins TRBV5-1 and TRBJ2-2, with 7 bases identical to TRBD1. This CDR3 is built from 16 residues. Per germline, CDR1 SGHRS and CDR2 YFSETQ. Trimming cost V 0 bases and J 2 bases; bases outside gene matches: 4. CDR3 coding DNA: TGCGCCAGCAGCTTGGGAGGGACAGCAAACACCGGGGAGCTGTTTTTT. Encoded protein: CASSLGGTANTGELFF.

V usage is TRBV18 and J usage is TRBJ2-3; 13 bases fit TRBD2. CDR1 is KGHSH and CDR2 is LQKENI in the germline V gene. The CDR3 runs to 16 residues. V lost 10 bases, J lost 3 bases, and 10 bases stayed unmatched. Here the CDR3 DNA reads TGTGCCACTTCTACTAGCGGGAGGGCAAGGACAGATACGCAGTATTTT. This translates into CATSTSGRARTDTQYF.

The rearrangement uses TRBV5-1 and TRBJ2-7, with D tentatively TRBD2 (6 bases). Trimming cost V 4 bases and J 0 bases, with 11 bases left between them. CDR3 length: 14 amino acids. The germline gives CDR1 SGHRS, CDR2 YFSETQ. The CDR3 DNA is TGCGCCAGCAGCGCCGGAGGGAGCTCCTACGAGCAGTACGTC. This encodes CASSAGGSSYEQYV.

This chain joins TRBV6-5 and TRBJ1-6; D perhaps matches TRBD1 (5 bases). Germline-derived CDR1 and CDR2 are MNHEY and SVGAGI. V lost 5 bases and J 9 bases, leaving 14 bases between the germline ends. The CDR3 is made up of 14 amino acids. The CDR3 loop reads CASSLQGSGSPLHF. In nucleotides, the CDR3 is TGTGCCAGCAGTCTTCAGGGCTCCGGTTCACCCCTCCACTTT.

This chain connects TRBV6-5 to TRBJ2-4, with 7 bases fitting TRBD1. The CDR3 has 14 residues. Trimming cost V 0 bases and J 8 bases; bases outside gene matches: 4. Germline CDR1 is MNHEY and CDR2 is SVGAGI. The CDR3 DNA reads TGTGCCAGCAGTTACTCTGAGGGGGCGGACATTCAGTACTTC. It encodes CASSYSEGADIQYF.